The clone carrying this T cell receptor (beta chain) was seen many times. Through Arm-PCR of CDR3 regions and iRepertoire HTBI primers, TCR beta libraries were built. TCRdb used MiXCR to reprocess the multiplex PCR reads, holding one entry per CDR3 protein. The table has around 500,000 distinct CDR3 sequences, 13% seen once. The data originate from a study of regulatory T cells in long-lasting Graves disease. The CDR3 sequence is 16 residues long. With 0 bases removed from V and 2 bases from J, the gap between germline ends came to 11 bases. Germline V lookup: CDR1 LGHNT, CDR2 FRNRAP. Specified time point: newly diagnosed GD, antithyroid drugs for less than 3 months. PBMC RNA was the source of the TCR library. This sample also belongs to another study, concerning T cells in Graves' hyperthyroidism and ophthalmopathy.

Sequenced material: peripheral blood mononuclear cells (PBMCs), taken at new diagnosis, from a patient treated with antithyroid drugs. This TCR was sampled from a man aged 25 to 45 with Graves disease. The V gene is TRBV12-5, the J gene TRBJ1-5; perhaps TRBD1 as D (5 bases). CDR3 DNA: TGTGCTAGTGGTTTGGTACTATGGGGGGGCAATCAGCCCCAGCATTTT. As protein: CASGLVLWGGNQPQHF.